The sequence of this TCR beta chain was determined in a study of shared clonotypes between healthy human individuals. Study outcomes and limitations: Across subsets, estimated richness was generally greater for naive than for memory populations. A handful of donors had roughly 5% of their naive CD4 clonotypes in common.

Assay used: immunoSEQ multiplex PCR; TCRdb lists only in-frame clones, some missing. The sample holds roughly 2.6 million clones, approximately 90% seen once. On this clone itself: What it recognizes is unknown.

A CD45RA-negative memory subset and a CD45RA+ naive subset were separated from the CD4+ cells. CDR3 length equals 13 residues. V was clipped by 3 bases and J by 6 bases, with 10 bases between them. Germline V CDR1 and CDR2: SGHVS, FNYEAQ. The specimen sequenced was naive CD4+ T cells sorted from blood. Documented subset: CD45RA+ positively selected. The chain couples TRBV7-6 to TRBJ2-3; no definite D call. The receptor was isolated from a man in his late teens or twenties in good health. The CDR3 region has the DNA TGTGCCAGCAGCTTTTCGGAACAGGATACGCAGTATTTT. This encodes CASSFSEQDTQYF.